This TCR beta chain derives from a study of identical twins. TCRdb redid the calling of the 5' RACE reads with MiXCR, one entry per CDR3 protein. In the table there are about 530,000 distinct CDR3 sequences, about 22% of which are singletons. Overall study findings and caveats: Within monozygotic twins, out-of-frame TCR alpha sharing was underestimated by the models. Analyses of zero insertions could be partly confounded by invariant MAIT and iNKT cells.

In regard to this clonotype: Antigen specificity is unknown.

V was shortened by 4 bases and J by 9 bases, with 13 bases between the two germline ends. Germline CDR1 SQVTM, CDR2 ANQGSEA. This CDR3 has 13 amino acids. The same data also contributed to another study, on yellow fever vaccine responses in identical twins. From that study: Twins showed a vaccine T cell response that reportedly seemed partly convergent, partly personalized.

The sequencing sample was made of CD4+ T cells sorted from blood. The chain carries TRBV29-1 and TRBJ1-6, with D possibly being TRBD1 (6 bases). The TCR comes from a woman aged 18-30 years in good health. CDR3 sequence: CSVGQELGSPLHF. As DNA, the CDR3 is TGCAGCGTTGGACAGGAATTAGGTTCACCCCTCCACTTT.